These 8 T cell receptor beta chains were sequenced from one sample in a study of early T cells in non-severe SARS-CoV-2 infection. TCRdb passed the 5' RACE reads through MiXCR, listing each CDR3 protein once. This table holds 65,000 to 95,000 distinct CDR3 sequences, more than 13% found once. Specimen: whole blood. The source is an adult who was a healthcare worker with PCR-confirmed SARS-CoV-2 infection or an uninfected control (not recorded which).

This clonotype has only a few counts. The gene calls are TRBV20-1 and TRBJ1-1, with TRBD1 identical over 9 bases. Trimming removed 1 base from V and 6 bases from J; junction bases left unmatched: 9. Germline V gene sequence: CDR1 DFQATT, CDR2 SNEGSKA (reference sequence). The CDR3 is 15 amino acids. The CDR3 loop reads CSARGPGQGKAEAFF. For the CDR3, the DNA is TGCAGTGCTAGAGGGCCGGGACAGGGAAAGGCTGAAGCTTTCTTT.

V usage is TRBV29-1 and J usage is TRBJ2-3; 7 bases are a match to TRBD1. Germline-derived CDR1 and CDR2 are SQVTM and ANQGSEA. Trimming took 0 bases from V and 2 from J; bases not matched to a gene: 8. This CDR3 has 16 residues. The CDR3 DNA follows: TGCAGCGTTGAAGATACCCCGGGACAGCTCACAGATACGCAGTATTTT. As protein: CSVEDTPGQLTDTQYF.

This clonotype was seen ten or more times. J is TRBJ1-6 and V is TRBV25-1; no reliable D call. CDR1 is MGHDK and CDR2 is SYGVNS in the germline V gene. V was shortened by 3 bases and J by 4 bases, with 10 bases between the two germline ends. CDR3 length: 15 residues. As DNA, the CDR3 is TGTGCCAGCAGTGATGCAAGTGGATATAATTCACCCCTCCACTTT. It is translated as CASSDASGYNSPLHF.

This clonotype was observed many times. This sequence joins TRBV2 and TRBJ1-4; D call uncertain. Trimming stripped 0 bases from V and 4 bases from J, with 9 bases between. Germline assignment: CDR1 SNHLY and CDR2 FYNNEI. This CDR3 has 15 amino acids. The DNA for the CDR3 is TGTGCCAGCAGTGAAGCGTATGGATTTAATGAAAAACTGTTTTTT. Translated: CASSEAYGFNEKLFF.

The chain combines TRBV4-2 with TRBJ1-6; D is ambiguous. The length of the CDR3 is 13 residues. The V end lost 1 base, the J end lost 13 bases, and 11 bases lay between the germline ends. CDR1 is LGHNA and CDR2 is YNFKEQ in the germline V gene. This CDR3 is CASSQVGDRPLHF. CDR3 in DNA: TGTGCCAGCAGCCAAGTTGGGGATCGGCCCCTCCACTTT.

The sample holds a few counts of this clonotype. This chain connects TRBV19 to TRBJ2-2; D may correspond to TRBD1 or TRBD2 (5 bases each). This CDR3 comprises 15 residues. Trimming removed 5 bases from V and 1 base from J, with 11 bases in between. CDR1 is LNHDA and CDR2 is SQIVND in the germline V gene (reference sequence). The CDR3 nucleotides read TGTGCCAGTAGTGTGGGGGAAGGGAACACCGGGGAGCTGTTTTTT. Encoded protein: CASSVGEGNTGELFF.

The chain joins TRBV5-1 to TRBJ2-1; no reliable D call. Per germline, CDR1 SGHRS and CDR2 YFSETQ. V was clipped by 0 bases and J by 6 bases, with 10 bases between them. The CDR3 runs 14 residues. The DNA of the CDR3 is TGCGCCAGCAGCTTGGCCGCAGGCATCAATGAGCAGTTCTTC. This sequence encodes CASSLAAGINEQFF.

The chain employs TRBV6-6 and TRBJ2-2; TRBD1 matches 9 bases. With V trimmed by 7 bases and J by 4 bases, 7 bases remained unmatched. The CDR3 consists of 15 residues. The germline gives CDR1 MNHNY, CDR2 SVGAGI (reference sequence). As DNA, the CDR3 is TGTGCCAGCAATGTAGACAGGGGGACCACCGGGGAGCTGTTTTTT. Translated: CASNVDRGTTGELFF.